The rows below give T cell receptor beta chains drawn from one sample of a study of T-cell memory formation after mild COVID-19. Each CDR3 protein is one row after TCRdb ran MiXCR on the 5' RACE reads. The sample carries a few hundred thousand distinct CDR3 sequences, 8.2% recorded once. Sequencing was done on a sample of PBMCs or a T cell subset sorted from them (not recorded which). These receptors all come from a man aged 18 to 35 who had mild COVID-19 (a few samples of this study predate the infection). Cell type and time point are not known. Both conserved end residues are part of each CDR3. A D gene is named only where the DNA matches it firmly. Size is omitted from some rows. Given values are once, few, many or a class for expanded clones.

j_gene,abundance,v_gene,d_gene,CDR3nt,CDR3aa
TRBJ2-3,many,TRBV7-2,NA,TGTGCCAGCAGCTTAGTGGGGAACGTTTTCACAGATACGCAGTATTTT,CASSLVGNVFTDTQYF
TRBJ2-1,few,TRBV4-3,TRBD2,TGCGCCAGCAGCCCCTTCAGCGGGGGGGCCAATGAGCAGTTCTTC,CASSPFSGGANEQFF
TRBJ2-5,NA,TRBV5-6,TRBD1,TGTGCCAGCAGCTTGGGATGGGACGACAGGGGGCACGAGACCCAGTACTTC,CASSLGWDDRGHETQYF
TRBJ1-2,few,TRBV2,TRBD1,TGTGCCAGCGGAGGCTGGACAGGGCCTATCTATGGCTACACCTTC,CASGGWTGPIYGYTF
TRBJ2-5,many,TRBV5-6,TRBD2,TGTGCCAGCAGCTTGGCTAGCGGGGGGTTCGAGACCCAGTACTTC,CASSLASGGFETQYF
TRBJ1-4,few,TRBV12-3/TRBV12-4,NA,TGTGCCAGCAGTGCGGGACGGATTAATGAAAAACTGTTTTTT,CASSAGRINEKLFF
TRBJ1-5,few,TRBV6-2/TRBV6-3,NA,TGTGCCAGCAGTTACTCGAAACCAGGGAAGGGAACCAATCAGCCCCAGCATTTT,CASSYSKPGKGTNQPQHF
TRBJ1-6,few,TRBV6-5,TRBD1,TGTGCCAGCAGACCGACAGGGGATTATAATTCACCCCTCCACTTT,CASRPTGDYNSPLHF
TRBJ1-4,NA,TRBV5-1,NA,TGCGCCAGCAGCACCGGACCGTCGAATGAAAAACTGTTTTTT,CASSTGPSNEKLFF
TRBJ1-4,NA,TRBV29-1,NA,TGCAGCGTTCTGACAGGCGGTAATGAAAAACTGTTTTTT,CSVLTGGNEKLFF
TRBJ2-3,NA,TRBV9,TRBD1,TGTGCCAGCAGCTCCCCGCTGGACAGGGGAGGGGACACAGATACGCAGTATTTT,CASSSPLDRGGDTDTQYF
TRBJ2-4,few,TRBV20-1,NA,TGCAGTGCTGGGGACATGTCAATTCAGTACTTC,CSAGDMSIQYF
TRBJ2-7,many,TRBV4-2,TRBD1,TGTGCCAGCAGCCAAGGCCAGGACAGGGGCTACGAGCAGTACTTC,CASSQGQDRGYEQYF
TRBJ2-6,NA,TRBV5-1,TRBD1,TGCGCCAGCAACGGAGACAGGGACAGGGCTGGGGCCAACGTCCTGACTTTC,CASNGDRDRAGANVLTF
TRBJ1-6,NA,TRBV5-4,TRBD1,TGTGCCAGCAGCCTCGGGACAGGGGTTTTCTGGTCACCCCTCCACTTT,CASSLGTGVFWSPLHF
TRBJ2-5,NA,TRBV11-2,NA,TGTGCCAGCAGCTCCGAAAGAGAGACCCAGTACTTC,CASSSERETQYF
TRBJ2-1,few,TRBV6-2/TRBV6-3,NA,TGTGCCAGCAGCCGGACTCGCAATGAGCAGTTCTTC,CASSRTRNEQFF
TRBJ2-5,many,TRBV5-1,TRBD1,TGCGCCAGCAGCTTACAGGGGGCGTACCAAGAGACCCAGTACTTC,CASSLQGAYQETQYF
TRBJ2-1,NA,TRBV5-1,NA,TGCGCCAGCAGCTTCCTCAGTGATCAACAGTTCTTC,CASSFLSDQQFF
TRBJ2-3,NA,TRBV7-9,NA,TGTGCCAGGTTTCGCACAGATACGCAGTATTTT,CARFRTDTQYF
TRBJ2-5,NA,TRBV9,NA,TGTGCCAGCAGCGTGACAGAAGAGACCCAGTACTTC,CASSVTEETQYF
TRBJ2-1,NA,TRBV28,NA,TGTGCCAGCAGTTCTAGCCTCCATGAGCAGTTCTTC,CASSSSLHEQFF
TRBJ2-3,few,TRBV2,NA,TGTGCCAGCAGTGAAGGCCGTATGTATGGGGGGGCCACAGATACGCAGTATTTT,CASSEGRMYGGATDTQYF